This paragraph covers one T cell receptor (beta chain) sequence. Its antigen remains unidentified. The study ran its PCR with 60 Vbeta and 13 Jbeta primers. The assay was immunoSEQ multiplex PCR, and TCRdb's table has in-frame clones only and misses some. Of 150,000 to 200,000 clones listed, around 81% are singletons. These data originate in a study of cytomegalovirus exposure and HLA in healthy donors. Findings and limits, study-wide: V- and J-gene trimming in TCR beta was tied to a missense DCLRE1C variant by an analysis performed later. Cytomegalovirus-associated status was assigned to 164 TCR beta chains.

Germline CDR1 reads LNHDA; CDR2 reads SQIVND (reference sequence). Trimming left V 6 bases short and J 7 bases short, with 15 bases between. The CDR3 runs to 14 residues. The sequencing input was PBMCs. This chain connects TRBV19 to TRBJ1-4, with D unclear. The receptor's source is a woman aged 30 to 39 in good health and CMV-seronegative. CDR3 DNA sequence: TGTGCCAGTAGCCCGCAAGCAATTGGTGAAAAACTGTTTTTT. Its translation: CASSPQAIGEKLFF.